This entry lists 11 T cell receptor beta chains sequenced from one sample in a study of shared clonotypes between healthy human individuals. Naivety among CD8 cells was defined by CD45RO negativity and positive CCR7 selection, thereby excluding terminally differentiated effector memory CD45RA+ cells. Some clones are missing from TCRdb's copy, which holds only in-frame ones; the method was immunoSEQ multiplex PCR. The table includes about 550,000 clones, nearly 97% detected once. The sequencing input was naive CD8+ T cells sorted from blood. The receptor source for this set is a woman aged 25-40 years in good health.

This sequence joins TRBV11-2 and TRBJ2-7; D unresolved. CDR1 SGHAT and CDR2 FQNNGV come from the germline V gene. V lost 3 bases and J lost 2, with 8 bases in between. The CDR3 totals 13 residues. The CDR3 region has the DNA TGTGCCAGCAGCTTGTCTAGGGCCTACGAGCAGTACTTC. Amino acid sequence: CASSLSRAYEQYF.

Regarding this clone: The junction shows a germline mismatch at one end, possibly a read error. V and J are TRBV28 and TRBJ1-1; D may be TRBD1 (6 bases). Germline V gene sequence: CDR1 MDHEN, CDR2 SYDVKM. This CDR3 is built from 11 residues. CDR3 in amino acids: CATEGPGQQLF. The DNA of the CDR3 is TGTGCCACCGAGGGACCAGGACAGCAGCTCTTT.

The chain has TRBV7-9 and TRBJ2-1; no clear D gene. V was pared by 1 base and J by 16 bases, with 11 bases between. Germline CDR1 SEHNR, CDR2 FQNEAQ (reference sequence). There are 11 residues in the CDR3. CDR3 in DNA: TGTGCCAGCAGCTTAGAGGGTTTAGATTTCTTC. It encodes CASSLEGLDFF.

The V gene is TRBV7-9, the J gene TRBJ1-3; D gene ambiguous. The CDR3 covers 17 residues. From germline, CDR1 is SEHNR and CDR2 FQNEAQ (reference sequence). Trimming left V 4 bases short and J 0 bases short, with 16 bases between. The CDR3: CASSSPEDYGSGNTIYF. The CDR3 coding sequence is TGTGCCAGCAGCTCACCCGAAGACTATGGCTCTGGAAACACCATATATTTT.

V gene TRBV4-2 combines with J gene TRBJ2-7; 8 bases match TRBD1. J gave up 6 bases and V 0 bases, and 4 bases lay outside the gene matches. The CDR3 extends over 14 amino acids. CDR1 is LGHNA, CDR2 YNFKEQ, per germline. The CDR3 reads CASSQEQGVVEQYF. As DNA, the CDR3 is TGTGCCAGCAGCCAAGAACAGGGGGTTGTCGAGCAGTACTTC.

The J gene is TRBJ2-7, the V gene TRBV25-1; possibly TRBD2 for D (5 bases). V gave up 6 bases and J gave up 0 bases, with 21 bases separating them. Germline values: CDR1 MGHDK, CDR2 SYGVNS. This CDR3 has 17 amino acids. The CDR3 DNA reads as TGTGCCAGCAGGGGGAGAACTCCCGGACTTGACTCCTACGAGCAGTACTTC. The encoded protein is CASRGRTPGLDSYEQYF.

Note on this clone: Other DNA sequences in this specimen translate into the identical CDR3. The CDR3 DNA sequence: TGTGCCAGCAGTGAGCAGGGCTACTACAATGAGCAGTTCTTC. It yields the protein CASSEQGYYNEQFF. The chain joins TRBV25-1 to TRBJ2-1; possible D gene TRBD1, 5 bases. The CDR3 has 14 amino acids. Trimming removed 3 bases at V and 3 bases at J, with 9 bases between. CDR1 and CDR2 from the germline V gene are MGHDK and SYGVNS.

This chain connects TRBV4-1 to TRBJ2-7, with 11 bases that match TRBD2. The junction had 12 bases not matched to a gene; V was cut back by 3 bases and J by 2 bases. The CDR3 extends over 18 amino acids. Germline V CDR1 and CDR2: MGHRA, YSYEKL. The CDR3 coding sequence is TGCGCCAGCAGCCAGGGGACTAGCGGACTCGGAGGGGCCTACGAGCAGTACTTC. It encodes CASSQGTSGLGGAYEQYF.

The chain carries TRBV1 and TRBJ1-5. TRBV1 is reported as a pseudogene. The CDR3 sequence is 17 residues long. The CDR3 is CTSSQVTVGVWDQPQHF. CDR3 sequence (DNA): TGCACCAGCAGCCAAGTTACTGTCGGGGTATGGGATCAGCCCCAGCATTTT.

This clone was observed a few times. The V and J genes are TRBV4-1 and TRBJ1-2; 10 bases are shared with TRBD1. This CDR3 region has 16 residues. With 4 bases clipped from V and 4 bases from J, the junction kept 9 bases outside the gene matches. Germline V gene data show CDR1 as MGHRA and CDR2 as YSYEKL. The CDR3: CASSPNPTGGFYGYTF. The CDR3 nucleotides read TGCGCCAGCAGCCCGAATCCGACAGGGGGCTTCTATGGCTACACCTTC.

CDR3 in amino acids: CASSLNLRETQYF. In nucleotides, the CDR3 is TGTGCCAGCAGCTTAAATCTCCGGGAGACCCAGTACTTC. This chain links TRBV7-7 with TRBJ2-5; D call uncertain. The ends were cut back, 2 bases at V and 5 bases at J, with 9 bases in the middle. This CDR3 is 13 amino acids long. From germline, CDR1 is SSHAT and CDR2 FNYEAQ (reference sequence).